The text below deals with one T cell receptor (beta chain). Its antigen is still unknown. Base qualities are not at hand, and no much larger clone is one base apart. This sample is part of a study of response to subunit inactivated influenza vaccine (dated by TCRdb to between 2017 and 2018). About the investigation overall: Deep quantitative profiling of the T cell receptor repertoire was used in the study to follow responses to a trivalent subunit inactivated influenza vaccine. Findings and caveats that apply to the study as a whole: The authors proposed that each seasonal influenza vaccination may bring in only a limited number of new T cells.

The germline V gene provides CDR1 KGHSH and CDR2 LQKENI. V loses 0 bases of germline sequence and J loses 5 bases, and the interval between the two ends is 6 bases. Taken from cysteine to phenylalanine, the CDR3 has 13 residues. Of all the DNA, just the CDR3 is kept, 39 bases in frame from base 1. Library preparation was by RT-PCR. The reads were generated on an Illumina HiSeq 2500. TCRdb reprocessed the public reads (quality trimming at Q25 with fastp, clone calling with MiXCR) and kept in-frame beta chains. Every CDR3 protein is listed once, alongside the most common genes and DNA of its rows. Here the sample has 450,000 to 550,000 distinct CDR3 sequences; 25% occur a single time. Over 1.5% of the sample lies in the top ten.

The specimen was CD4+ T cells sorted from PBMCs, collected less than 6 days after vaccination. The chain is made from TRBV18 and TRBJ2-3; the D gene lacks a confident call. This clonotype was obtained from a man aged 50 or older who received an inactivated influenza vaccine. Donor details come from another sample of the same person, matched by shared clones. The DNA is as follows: TGTGCCAGCTCACCACCGGATCAAGATACGCAGTATTTT. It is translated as CASSPPDQDTQYF.